This T cell receptor beta chain comes out of a study of blood T cell repertoires in COVID-19. About the study: The United States, Italy and Spain supplied acute and convalescent COVID-19 samples. In each case, the material was cDNA or gDNA derived from T cells, B-cell-depleted T cells, or PBMCs.

This CDR3 contains 16 residues. J gave up 4 bases and V 1 base, and 5 bases lay outside the gene matches. The germline gives CDR1 SGHVS, CDR2 FQNEAQ. Per the authors' pipeline: Amplification of reference gene primers was used by the study to estimate nucleated cell counts. TCRdb's copy holds only in-frame clones and misses some; the assay was immunoSEQ multiplex PCR. V and J calls plus clone size are reproduced from that table; the DNA served to infer D and trimming. The sample carries about 270,000 clones, about nine tenths recorded once. This chain joins TRBV7-8 and TRBJ1-3; 9 nucleotides align to TRBD1. This TCR was sampled from a man aged 40-49 years with active or convalescent COVID-19. Sequencing was carried out using peripheral blood. CDR3 bases: TGTGCCAGCAGCTTAGGGGGCGGGACAGGGGGAAACACCATATATTTT. It yields the protein CASSLGGGTGGNTIYF. Full variable domain (rest looked up from reference TRBV7-8 and TRBJ1-3): GAGVSQSPRYKVAKRGQDVALRCDPISGHVSLFWYQQALGQGPEFLTYFQNEAQLDKSGLPSDRFFAERPEGSVSTLKIQRTQQEDSAVYLCASSLGGGTGGNTIYFGEGSWLTVV.